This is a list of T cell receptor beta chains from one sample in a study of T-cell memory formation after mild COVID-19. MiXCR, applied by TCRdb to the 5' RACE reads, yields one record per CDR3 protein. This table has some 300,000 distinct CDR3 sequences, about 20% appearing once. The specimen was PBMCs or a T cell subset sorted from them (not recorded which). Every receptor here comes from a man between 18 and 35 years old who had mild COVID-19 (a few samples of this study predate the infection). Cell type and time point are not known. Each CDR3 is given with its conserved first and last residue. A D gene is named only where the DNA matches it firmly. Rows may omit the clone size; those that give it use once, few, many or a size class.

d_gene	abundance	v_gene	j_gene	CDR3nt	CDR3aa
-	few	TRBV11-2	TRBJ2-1	TGTGCCAGCAGGACAGGCGGAAATGAGCAGTTCTTC	CASRTGGNEQFF
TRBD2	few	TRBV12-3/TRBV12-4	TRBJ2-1	TGTGCCAGCAGTCCCTCTAGCGGGGGCCCTTACAATGAGCAGTTCTTC	CASSPSSGGPYNEQFF
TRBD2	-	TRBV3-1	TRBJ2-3	TGTGCCAGCAGCCCAGGACTAGCGGGGGCCGGCCGTGGAGATACGCAGTATTTT	CASSPGLAGAGRGDTQYF
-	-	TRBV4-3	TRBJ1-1	TGCGCCAGCAGCCATCTGTCGACAGTGAACACTGAAGCTTTCTTT	CASSHLSTVNTEAFF
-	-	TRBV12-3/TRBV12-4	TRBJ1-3	TGTGCCAGCGTCCAGGGTATTGGGAACACCATATATTTT	CASVQGIGNTIYF
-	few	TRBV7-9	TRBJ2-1	TGTGCCAGCAGCTTAGTTATAGATGAGCAGTTCTTC	CASSLVIDEQFF
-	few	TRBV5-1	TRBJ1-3	TGCGCCAGCAGCTTGGCGAATGGAAACACCATATATTTT	CASSLANGNTIYF
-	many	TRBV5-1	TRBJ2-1	TGCGCCAGCAGCTTGGCCTCGGTAGTCAATGAGCAGTTCTTC	CASSLASVVNEQFF
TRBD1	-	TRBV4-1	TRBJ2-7	TGCGCCAGCAGCCAAGTGGGGACAGGGCAAATCTACGAGCAGTACTTC	CASSQVGTGQIYEQYF
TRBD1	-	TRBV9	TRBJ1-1	TGTGCCAGCAGCGACCGGGACAGGGGACCACTCACTGAAGCTTTCTTT	CASSDRDRGPLTEAFF
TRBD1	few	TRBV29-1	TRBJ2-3	TGCAGCGTCCAGGGGGTGGGGCTCGGGGAGATAGGTATCGCAGATACGCAGTATTTT	CSVQGVGLGEIGIADTQYF
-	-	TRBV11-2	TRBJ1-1	TGTGCCAGCAGCTTTCGAGGTAGCGACACTGAAGCTTTCTTT	CASSFRGSDTEAFF
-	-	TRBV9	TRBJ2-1	TGTGCCAGCAGCGTAGATGTCACGGTACGGGATGAGCAGTTCTTC	CASSVDVTVRDEQFF
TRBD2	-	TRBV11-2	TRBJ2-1	TGTGCCAGCAGCTTTGCTAGCGGGGGGTCAGTCGATGAGCAGTTCTTC	CASSFASGGSVDEQFF
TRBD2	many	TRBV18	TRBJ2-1	TGTGCCAGCTCCCCACTAGCGGGGGCGTACAATGAGCAGTTCTTC	CASSPLAGAYNEQFF
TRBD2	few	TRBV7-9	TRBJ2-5	TGTGCCAGCAGCTTAGATACTAGCGGGAGATTCTTTGAGACCCAGTACTTC	CASSLDTSGRFFETQYF
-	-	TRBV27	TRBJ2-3	TGTGCCAGCAACCCCGGGGGGCAACCAGATACGCAGTATTTT	CASNPGGQPDTQYF
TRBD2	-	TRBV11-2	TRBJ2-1	TGTGCCAGCAGCTTAGGATCAGTGAGGGCTAGCGGGGGGGCCCTTTCCTACAATGAGCAGTTCTTC	CASSLGSVRASGGALSYNEQFF
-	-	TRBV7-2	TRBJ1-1	TGTGCCAGCAGCCGAGTCCCGAACACTGAAGCTTTCTTT	CASSRVPNTEAFF
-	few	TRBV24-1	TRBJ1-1	TGTGCCACCAGTGATCCGGGAAGGGGGGACACTGAAGCTTTCTTT	CATSDPGRGDTEAFF
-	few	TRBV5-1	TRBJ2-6	TGCGCCAGCAGCTCGGGACATGTAGGCTCTGGGGCCAACGTCCTGACTTTC	CASSSGHVGSGANVLTF
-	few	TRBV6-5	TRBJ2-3	TGTGCCAGCAGTTGGGGGAGCACGGATACGCAGTATTTT	CASSWGSTDTQYF
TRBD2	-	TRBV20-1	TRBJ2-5	TGCAGTGCTAGGGGGACTAGCGGGCCTAAAGAGACCCAGTACTTC	CSARGTSGPKETQYF
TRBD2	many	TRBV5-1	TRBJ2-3	TGCGCCAGCGGGACTAGCGGCACAGATACGCAGTATTTT	CASGTSGTDTQYF
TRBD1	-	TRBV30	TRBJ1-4	TGTGCCTGGAGTACGTCGACAGGGGGGGGTGAAAAACTGTTTTTT	CAWSTSTGGGEKLFF
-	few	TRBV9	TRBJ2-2	TGTGCCAGCAGCGTAGACCTTCGTCGGCAGGCCGGGGAGCTGTTTTTT	CASSVDLRRQAGELFF
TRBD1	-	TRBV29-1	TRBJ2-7	TGCAGCGCCAAGGGATCGCAGGGGGCCTCCTACGAGCAGTACTTC	CSAKGSQGASYEQYF
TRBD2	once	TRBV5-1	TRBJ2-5	TGCGCCAGCAGCCGAGGACTAGCGGGGGATAACCAAGAGACCCAGTACTTC	CASSRGLAGDNQETQYF
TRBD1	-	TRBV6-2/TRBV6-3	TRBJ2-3	TGTGCCAGACGGACAGGGGTTGTCGCAGATACGCAGTATTTT	CARRTGVVADTQYF
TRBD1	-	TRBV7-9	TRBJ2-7	TGTGCCAGCAGCCGACCCTTAGGGGGCAGGGTCTACGAGCAGTACTTC	CASSRPLGGRVYEQYF
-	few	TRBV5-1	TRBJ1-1	TGCGCCAGCAGCCCTGGTTTTGGTAACACTGAAGCTTTCTTT	CASSPGFGNTEAFF
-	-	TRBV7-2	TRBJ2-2	TGTGCCAGCAGTGTCGCCCGGGGCACCGGGGAGCTGTTTTTT	CASSVARGTGELFF
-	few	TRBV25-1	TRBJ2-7	TGTGCCAGCGGGGCGTCGGACGCTCCCTACGAGCAGTACTTC	CASGASDAPYEQYF
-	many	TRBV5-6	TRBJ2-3	TGTGCCAGCAGCTTGGATGCGAACACAGATACGCAGTATTTT	CASSLDANTDTQYF
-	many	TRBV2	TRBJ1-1	TGTGCCAGCAGTGAAGTCGAGAACACTGAAGCTTTCTTT	CASSEVENTEAFF
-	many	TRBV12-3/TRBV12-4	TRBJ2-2	TGTGCCAGCTTCCAGCTCCCTTCGACCGGGGAGCTGTTTTTT	CASFQLPSTGELFF
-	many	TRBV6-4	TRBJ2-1	TGTGCCAGCAGTGACGGCACGGACCCCTACAATGAGCAGTTCTTC	CASSDGTDPYNEQFF
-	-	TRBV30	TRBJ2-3	TGTGCCTGGAATATTGCGGGACCAAGCACAGATACGCAGTATTTT	CAWNIAGPSTDTQYF
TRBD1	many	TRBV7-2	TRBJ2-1	TGTGCCAGCAGCGCGGACAGGGGGAGTTACAATGAGCAGTTCTTC	CASSADRGSYNEQFF
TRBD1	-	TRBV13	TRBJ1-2	TGTGCCAGCAGCCCGGACAGGGGAGGGGAGTGCACCTTC	CASSPDRGGECTF
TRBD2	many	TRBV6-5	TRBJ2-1	TGTGCCAGCAGTTACGGGAGGGGCTCGTACAATGAGCAGTTCTTC	CASSYGRGSYNEQFF
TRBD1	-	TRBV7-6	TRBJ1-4	TGTGCCAGCAGCCCACAGGGGGCAGGAACTAATGAAAAACTGTTTTTT	CASSPQGAGTNEKLFF
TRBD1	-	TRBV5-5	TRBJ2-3	TGTGCCAGCAGCCACGACAGGGGGCGTACAGATACGCAGTATTTT	CASSHDRGRTDTQYF
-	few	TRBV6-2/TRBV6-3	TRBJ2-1	TGTGCCAGCTTCGGCCGCGTGGGTGAGCAGTTCTTC	CASFGRVGEQFF
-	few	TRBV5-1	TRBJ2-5	TGCGCCAGCAGCCTTAATCGGGGGTCCGAGCAAGAGACCCAGTACTTC	CASSLNRGSEQETQYF
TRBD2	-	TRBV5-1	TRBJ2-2	TGCGCCAGCAGCTTACCTACTAGCGGGACCGGGGAGCTGTTTTTT	CASSLPTSGTGELFF
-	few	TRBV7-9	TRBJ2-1	TGTGCCAGCAGCTTTCCCGGAAGGAATGGGCAGTTCTTC	CASSFPGRNGQFF
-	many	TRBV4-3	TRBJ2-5	TGCGCCAGCAGCCTAAAGGGGGGGGTAGAGACCCAGTACTTC	CASSLKGGVETQYF
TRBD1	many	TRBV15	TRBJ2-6	TGTGCCACCGCGACAGGGGGCCGTGGGGCCAACGTCCTGACTTTC	CATATGGRGANVLTF
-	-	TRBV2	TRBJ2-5	TGTGCCAGCAGTGAACGCGGGACCGACGTAGGGGGGACCCAGTACTTC	CASSERGTDVGGTQYF
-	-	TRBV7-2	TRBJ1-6	TGTGCCAGCAGCTTACTGGGCCTCCCCCTCCACTTT	CASSLLGLPLHF
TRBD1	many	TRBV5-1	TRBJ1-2	TGCGCCAGCAGCCCGGGACAGGGTGAGGGCTACACCTTC	CASSPGQGEGYTF
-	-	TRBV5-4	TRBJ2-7	TGTGCCAGCAGCTTGGCGGGGGTTCACGAGCAGTACTTC	CASSLAGVHEQYF
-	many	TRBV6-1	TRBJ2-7	TGTGCCAGCAAGCGCGGGGACAGCTACGAGCAGTACTTC	CASKRGDSYEQYF